The 2 T cell receptor beta chains reported below all come from one sample, sequenced in a study of T cell responses to AZD1222 COVID-19 vaccine. Method: immunoSEQ multiplex PCR; TCRdb's copy keeps in-frame clones and lacks some. Of roughly 130,000 clones listed, about 85% were seen once; the top ten hold 1.4% to 1.5%. Sequencing was performed on peripheral blood, taken on day 0 of AZD1222 vaccination. These receptors were obtained from an adult in good health.

This clone appeared a single time. The genes are TRBV6-5 and TRBJ2-5, with unresolved D. Trimming shortened V by 6 bases and J by 2 bases, and 13 bases separated the two germline ends. This CDR3 is built from 14 residues. The germline V gene has CDR1 MNHEY and CDR2 SVGAGI. CDR3 sequence reads: CASRSTVLQETQYF. The CDR3 region has the DNA TGTGCCAGCAGATCGACGGTGTTACAAGAGACCCAGTACTTC.

The rearrangement links TRBV28 to TRBJ2-3; D gene ambiguous. Germline assignment: CDR1 MDHEN and CDR2 SYDVKM. The V end was cut by 6 bases, the J end by 1 base, with 14 bases between. The CDR3 totals 15 residues. The CDR3 DNA reads as TGTGCCAGCAGCCGGGCCCAAGGACGCACAGATACGCAGTATTTT. Protein: CASSRAQGRTDTQYF.